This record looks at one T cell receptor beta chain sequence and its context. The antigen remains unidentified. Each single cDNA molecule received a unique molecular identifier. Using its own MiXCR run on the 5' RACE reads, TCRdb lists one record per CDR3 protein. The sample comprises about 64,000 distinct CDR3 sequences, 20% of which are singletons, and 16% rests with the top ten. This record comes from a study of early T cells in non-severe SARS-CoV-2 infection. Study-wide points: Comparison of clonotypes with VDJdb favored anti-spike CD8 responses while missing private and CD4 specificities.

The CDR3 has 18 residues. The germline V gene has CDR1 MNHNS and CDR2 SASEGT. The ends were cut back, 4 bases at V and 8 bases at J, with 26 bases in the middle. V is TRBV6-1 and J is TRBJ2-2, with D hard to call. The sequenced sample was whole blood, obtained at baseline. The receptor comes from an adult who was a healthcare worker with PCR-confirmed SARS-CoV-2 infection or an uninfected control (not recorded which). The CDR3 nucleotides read TGTGCCAGCAGTGTCTATCCTCCGGGCCAGGCTAGAATGGGGGAGCTGTTTTTT. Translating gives CASSVYPPGQARMGELFF.